The subject of this entry is one T cell receptor beta chain. This entry belongs to a study of blood T cell repertoires in COVID-19. About the research overall: Acute and convalescent COVID-19 samples came from the United States, Italy and Spain.

Per the authors' pipeline: Amplification of reference gene primers was used by the study to estimate nucleated cell counts. Sequencing was performed with immunoSEQ multiplex PCR; in TCRdb, only in-frame clones are kept and a portion is missing. The V and J calls and clone size are taken from that table; D and trimming were inferred from the DNA. The table has approximately 210,000 clones, approximately 89% seen once; the top ten hold about 5%. This CDR3 is built from 14 residues. CDR1 and CDR2 from the germline V gene are MNHNS and SASEGT. Trimming removed 7 bases from V and 0 bases from J; junction bases left unmatched: 4.

This chain joins TRBV6-1 and TRBJ2-3; 7 positions match TRBD2. Sequencing was done on a sample of peripheral blood. The clonotype originates from a middle-aged woman with acute or convalescent COVID-19. CDR3: CASIGGGSTDTQYF. CDR3 nucleotide sequence: TGTGCCAGCATTGGGGGGGGGAGCACAGATACGCAGTATTTT.